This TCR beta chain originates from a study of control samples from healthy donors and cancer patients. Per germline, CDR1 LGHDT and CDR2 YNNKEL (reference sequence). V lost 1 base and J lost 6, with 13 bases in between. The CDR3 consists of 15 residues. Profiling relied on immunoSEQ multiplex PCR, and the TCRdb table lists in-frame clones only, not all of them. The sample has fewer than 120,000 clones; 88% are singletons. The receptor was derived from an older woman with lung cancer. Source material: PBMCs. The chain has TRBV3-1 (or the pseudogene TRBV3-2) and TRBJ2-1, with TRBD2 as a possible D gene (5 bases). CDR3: CASSQVSLRGNEQFF. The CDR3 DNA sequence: TGTGCCAGCAGCCAAGTGAGCCTTCGGGGCAATGAGCAGTTCTTC.